This TCR beta chain was identified during a study of T cell repertoires in cytomegalovirus infection. Study background: CMV infection and matching HLA type were both indicated by public TCR beta signatures.

Deletions cut 0 bases from V and 2 bases from J, with 13 bases between. From germline, CDR1 is SGHTA and CDR2 FQGNSA. This CDR3 is built from 16 residues. This clonotype was counted ten times or more. The antigen remains undetermined. TCRdb re-analysed the reads in MiXCR, keeping a single row per CDR3 protein. The sample has hundreds of thousands of distinct CDR3 sequences; less than 25% are singletons. Study outcomes and limitations: Dominating the ex vivo response were HLA-C-restricted CMV-specific TCR beta clonotypes.

The source of this sequence is a human donor in good health (CMV status not recorded). Some clones in this sample may be carry-over from other donors' samples. The sample consisted of CD8+ T cells from PBMCs. V and J are TRBV7-2 and TRBJ1-2, with a possible D match to TRBD1 (5 bases). This CDR3 reads CASSLALGEGNYGYTF. The CDR3, as DNA: TGTGCCAGCAGCTTAGCGCTTGGGGAGGGGAACTATGGCTACACCTTC.